The source of this T cell receptor (beta chain) is a study of blood T cell repertoires in COVID-19 (TCRdb year 2020). Regarding the research as a whole: Samples covering the acute and convalescent phases of COVID-19 were provided by collaborators in the United States, Italy and Spain. The material from the prospective study consisted of cDNA or gDNA derived from T cells, B-cell-depleted T cells, or PBMCs. The dataset comprised deeply sampled blood TCRbeta repertoires from subjects exposed to, actively infected with, or recovered from COVID-19. The repertoires were made available in a free public database intended to serve as a resource for research on the immune response to SARS-CoV-2. Samples came from the ongoing ImmuneRACE study (first 160 participants) plus 1,254 subjects from 6 global collaborators. The sample metadata nearly always contained a de-identified subject ID, COVID-19 status, age in years and sex. Where HLA class I and class II types were available, the types were taken from metadata supplied by the sample provider, not from assay-based typing.

TCRbeta CDR3 regions were amplified from genomic DNA using the immunoSEQ Assay, a bias-controlled multiplex PCR. As for the original processing: Nucleated cell counts per sample were estimated from amplification of reference gene primers within the assay. To quantify the absolute abundance of each unique TCRbeta CDR3 rearrangement, sequence reads were collapsed and filtered. Productive Simpson clonality was computed per sample as the square root of Simpson's diversity index over productive rearrangements. TCRdb re-hosts the immuneACCESS table, in-frame sequences only. Its copies lack some clones; in the studies checked, an unresolved V gene accounts for under half of them, and the cause for the rest is not known. That table furnishes V, J and clone size, whereas the DNA furnished D and trimming. The sample table shows approximately 130,000 clones, and 85% to 90% are seen once. The top ten clonotypes cover around 4% of the sample.

Of note for this clone: It lacks a known antigen. No base quality values were provided; no much bigger clone lies one nucleotide off. Other DNA sequences in this specimen translate into the identical CDR3.

Whole blood was collected in K2EDTA tubes by collaborating institutions according to the institutions' own protocols. For TCRbeta analysis, collaborators shipped samples in one of three forms: frozen whole blood, isolated PBMCs, or DNA extracted from either of those sample types. Overall study outcomes, separate from this receptor: Clinical and demographic metadata were provided uncurated, with the amount varying by source and participant.

The CDR3 sequence holds 11 residues, the cysteine and phenylalanine included. The sequence is cut down to CDR3 DNA, 33 bases in frame from base 1. Based on the germline V gene (reference sequence), the CDR1 and CDR2 sequences are DFQATT and SNEGSKA. Trimming costs V 4 bases and J 6 bases, and their ends lie 7 bases apart. This chain joins TRBV20-1 to TRBJ2-1; the best D guess is TRBD2, with 6 bases matching. The sample consisted of peripheral blood. This sequence originates from a human donor in a cohort sampled during active COVID-19. The CDR3 region reads CSATTSNEQFF. The DNA is TGCAGTGCTACGACTAGCAATGAGCAGTTCTTC.